This record covers a single TCR beta chain. Its antigen is still unknown. This sample is drawn from a study of T cell repertoires in cytomegalovirus infection. In TCRdb, the reads were re-called with MiXCR into one record per CDR3 protein. The sample shows some 220,000 distinct CDR3 sequences, about 40% of them seen only once. CDR1 is SGHVS and CDR2 is FNYEAQ in the germline V gene. The CDR3 is made up of 17 amino acids. The germline V and J ends were trimmed by 5 bases and 2 bases, with 20 bases remaining between them. The sequence was collected from a human donor in good health (CMV status not recorded). Some clones in this sample may be carry-over from other donors' samples. This material consisted of CD8+ T cells from cultured PBMCs, taken from culture after CMV antigen stimulation. The chain links TRBV7-6 to TRBJ2-3, with D perhaps TRBD2 (6 bases). CDR3 sequence reads: CASSPQRGGQYTDTQYF. The CDR3 coding sequence is TGTGCCAGCAGCCCCCAACGAGGAGGGCAATACACAGATACGCAGTATTTT.